The 9 T cell receptor beta chains given below trace back to one sample, sequenced in a study of T cells in Graves' hyperthyroidism and ophthalmopathy. Researchers took RNA transcripts and amplified the TCR beta CDR3 regions from them. The HTBI primer set served for first-round RT-PCR of the TCR CDR3. From the multiplex PCR reads, TCRdb called clonotypes with MiXCR, one entry per CDR3 protein. Of 250,000 to 350,000 distinct CDR3 sequences in the sample, about 20% were seen once. Sequencing was carried out using blood. The receptor set was obtained from a man aged 25 to 40 with Graves' ophthalmopathy.

This clonotype was seen a handful of times. The chain uses TRBV12-3 or TRBV12-4 and TRBJ2-5; D uncertain. This CDR3 spans 12 amino acids. V was shortened by 6 bases and J by 5 bases, with 10 bases between the two germline ends. The CDR3 coding sequence is TGTGCCAGCAGGGTCCAACTGGAGACCCAGTACTTC. Translating gives CASRVQLETQYF.

This rearrangement joins TRBV5-1 to TRBJ2-7; D remains ambiguous. Germline CDR1 SGHRS, CDR2 YFSETQ. Trimming took 4 bases from V and 3 from J, leaving 14 bases between them. CDR3 length: 14 residues. CDR3 sequence: CASSLTALNYEQYF. DNA of the CDR3: TGCGCCAGCAGCCTGACGGCACTTAACTACGAGCAGTACTTC. Full variable domain (missing parts from reference TRBV5-1 and TRBJ2-7): KAGVTQTPRYLIKTRGQQVTLSCSPISGHRSVSWYQQTPGQGLQFLFEYFSETQRNKGNFPGRFSGRQFSNSRSEMNVSTLELGDSALYLCASSLTALNYEQYFGPGTRLTVT.

In its sample, this clonotype was seen many times. This chain uses TRBV11-2 with TRBJ2-1; 8 nucleotides line up with TRBD2. The V segment lost 3 bases and the J segment 2 bases; nucleotides outside the gene matches: 3. The CDR3 contains 15 residues. The germline gives CDR1 SGHAT, CDR2 FQNNGV. CDR3 bases: TGTGCCAGCAGCTTGCTAGCGGGCCCCTACAATGAGCAGTTCTTC. As protein: CASSLLAGPYNEQFF.

This clonotype was detected a few times. The chain has TRBV12-3 or TRBV12-4 and TRBJ1-1, with D maybe TRBD1 (6 bases). V was cut by 6 bases and J by 4 bases, with 21 bases left in between. This CDR3 contains 16 residues. CDR3 bases: TGTGCCAGCAGCCCGATTTGGGGGCGCCGGGTCACTGAAGCTTTCTTT. Its translation is CASSPIWGRRVTEAFF.

Remarks on this clonotype: This may come from a read error, since a much larger clone is one base off. The chain couples TRBV30 to TRBJ2-1; D is perhaps TRBD2 (5 bases). This CDR3 spans 16 amino acids. Germline loops: CDR1 GTSNPN, CDR2 SVGIG (reference sequence). Trimming left V 1 base short and J 7 bases short, with 20 bases between. DNA for the CDR3: TGTGCCTGGAGTGCTGGCTGGTCTAGCAACGGGAATGAGCAGTTCTTC. Residues: CAWSAGWSSNGNEQFF.

The chain recombines TRBV7-2 with TRBJ2-7; TRBD2 aligns across 9 bases. Germline V gene sequence: CDR1 SGHTA, CDR2 FQGNSA. V gave up 1 base and J gave up 5 bases; unmatched junction bases: 9. The CDR3 totals 16 residues. In DNA, the CDR3 is TGTGCCAGCAGCTTAGGTGGCGGGAGGGCGTATCACGAGCAGTACTTC. This gives the protein CASSLGGGRAYHEQYF.

The rearrangement uses TRBV6-1 and TRBJ2-3; D is undetermined. This CDR3 is 15 amino acids long. The germline V gene encodes CDR1 MNHNS and CDR2 SASEGT. V lost 0 bases and J 5 bases, leaving 12 bases between the germline ends. CDR3 DNA: TGTGCCAGCAGTGAAGCCCTAGGAAGAGAAGATACGCAGTATTTT. Its translation is CASSEALGREDTQYF.

V and J are TRBV9 and TRBJ2-6; D gene ambiguous. There are 16 residues in the CDR3. CDR1 is SGDLS, CDR2 YYNGEE, per germline. Trimming shortened V by 4 bases and J by 0 bases, and 11 bases separated the two germline ends. The CDR3 DNA follows: TGTGCCAGCAGCTTATACTCCCGCTCTGGGGCCAACGTCCTGACTTTC. Protein: CASSLYSRSGANVLTF. Drawing the rest from reference TRBV9 and TRBJ2-6, the complete variable domain is DSGVTQTPKHLITATGQRVTLRCSPRSGDLSVYWYQQSLDQGLQFLIQYYNGEERAKGNILERFSAQQFPDLHSELNLSSLELGDSALYFCASSLYSRSGANVLTFGAGSRLTVL.

The CDR3 nucleotides read TGCAGTGCTAGAGAGGGCAGCGCTAATTCACCCCTCCACTTT. It translates to CSAREGSANSPLHF. The rearrangement uses TRBV20-1 and TRBJ1-6; D unclear. Trimming took off 0 bases at V and 6 bases at J, with 9 bases between the two ends. This CDR3 comprises 14 residues. CDR1 is DFQATT and CDR2 is SNEGSKA in the germline V gene (reference sequence).